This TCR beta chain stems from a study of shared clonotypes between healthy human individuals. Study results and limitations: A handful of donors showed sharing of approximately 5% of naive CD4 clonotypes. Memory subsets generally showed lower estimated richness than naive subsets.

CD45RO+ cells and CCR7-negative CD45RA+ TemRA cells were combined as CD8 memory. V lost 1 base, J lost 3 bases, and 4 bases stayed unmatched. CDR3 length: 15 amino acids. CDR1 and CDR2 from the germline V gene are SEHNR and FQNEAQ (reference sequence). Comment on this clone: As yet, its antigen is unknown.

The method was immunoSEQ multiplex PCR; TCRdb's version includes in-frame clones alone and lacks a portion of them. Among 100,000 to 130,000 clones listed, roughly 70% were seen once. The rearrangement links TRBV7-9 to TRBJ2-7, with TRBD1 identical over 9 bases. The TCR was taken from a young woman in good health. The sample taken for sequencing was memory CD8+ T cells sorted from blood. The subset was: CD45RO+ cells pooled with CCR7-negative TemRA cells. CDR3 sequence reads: CASSLETGGYYEQYF. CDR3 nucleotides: TGTGCCAGCAGCTTAGAGACAGGGGGATACTACGAGCAGTACTTC.